The TCR beta chain described here comes from a study of cytomegalovirus exposure and HLA in healthy donors. Regarding the study as a whole: Earlier findings revealed that most TCR beta V segments proved productive either about 87% or about 30% of the time. In vitro confirmation showed three CMV-associated chains to be CMV antigen specific.

Germline CDR1 reads SGHRS; CDR2 reads YFSETQ. CDR3 length: 16 amino acids. The V gene lost 0 bases and the J gene lost 0 bases, with 9 bases spanning the gap. A remark on this clone: What it recognizes is unknown.

PCR employed 60 Vbeta and 13 Jbeta primers. Only in-frame clones appear in the TCRdb table, and some are missing; sequencing was by immunoSEQ multiplex PCR. The sample lists under 150,000 clones; around 79% were seen once. The sequence was obtained from a woman aged 45-65 years in good health and CMV-seropositive. The chain joins TRBV5-1 to TRBJ2-2, with D perhaps TRBD2 (5 bases). The sample taken for sequencing was PBMCs. CDR3: CASSLGGLANTGELFF. The CDR3 nucleotides are TGCGCCAGCAGCTTGGGTGGACTCGCGAACACCGGGGAGCTGTTTTTT. Full variable domain (remainder filled in from reference TRBV5-1 and TRBJ2-2): KAGVTQTPRYLIKTRGQQVTLSCSPISGHRSVSWYQQTPGQGLQFLFEYFSETQRNKGNFPGRFSGRQFSNSRSEMNVSTLELGDSALYLCASSLGGLANTGELFFGEGSRLTVL.